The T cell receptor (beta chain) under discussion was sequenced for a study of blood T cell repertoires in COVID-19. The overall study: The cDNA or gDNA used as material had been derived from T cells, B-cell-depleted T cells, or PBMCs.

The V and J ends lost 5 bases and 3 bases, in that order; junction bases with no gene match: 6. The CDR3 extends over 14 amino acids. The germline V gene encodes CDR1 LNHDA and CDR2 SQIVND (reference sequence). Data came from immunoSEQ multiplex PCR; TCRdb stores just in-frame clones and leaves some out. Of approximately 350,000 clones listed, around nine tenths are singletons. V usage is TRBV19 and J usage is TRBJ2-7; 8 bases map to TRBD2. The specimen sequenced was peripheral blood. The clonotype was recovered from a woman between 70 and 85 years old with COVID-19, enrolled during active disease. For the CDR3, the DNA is TGTGCCAGTAGTTCGGGAGGGGGGAGCTACGAGCAGTACTTC. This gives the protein CASSSGGGSYEQYF. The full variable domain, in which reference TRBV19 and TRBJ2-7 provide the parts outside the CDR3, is DGGITQSPKYLFRKEGQNVTLSCEQNLNHDAMYWYRQDPGQGLRLIYYSQIVNDFQKGDIAEGYSVSREKKESFPLTVTSAQKNPTAFYLCASSSGGGSYEQYFGPGTRLTVT.